The clone carrying this T cell receptor (beta chain) was seen repeatedly, ten times or more. No antigen is known for it. Amplified TCR beta CDR3 regions derived from RNA transcripts. HTBI primers were the set used in a first-round RT-PCR of the TCR CDR3. TCRdb redid the calling of the multiplex PCR reads with MiXCR, one entry per CDR3 protein. The sample has roughly 700,000 distinct CDR3 sequences; approximately 15% are singletons. This record belongs to a study of T cells in Graves' hyperthyroidism and ophthalmopathy. Findings and caveats of the study: Ophthalmopathy prediction by the model preceded onset by a median approximately 5.9 months.

Stable disease denoted Graves' hyperthyroidism without ophthalmopathy progression within 18 months. These patients, aged 18 to 65, had recently diagnosed hyperthyroidism lasting under 2 months. Patients were excluded because of uncontrolled infection, other autoimmune disease, pregnancy or lactation. The CDR3 length is 16 residues. Germline V lookup: CDR1 MNHEY, CDR2 SMNVEV (reference sequence). V shed 5 bases and J shed 4 bases, with 20 bases lying between them. Sequences were obtained from blood. The sequence came from a young woman with Graves' hyperthyroidism. The V gene is TRBV27, the J gene TRBJ1-2, with D unresolved. CDR3 amino acids: CASSTSSAALSYGYTF. The CDR3 DNA reads as TGTGCCAGCAGTACCTCTTCCGCAGCCTTGAGCTATGGCTACACCTTC.